This T cell receptor beta chain was sequenced during a study of long-term antiretroviral therapy in people with HIV. Without exception, participants with HIV were treated in the United States. With respect to this clone: Its cognate antigen is unknown.

General study points: Whereas controls had wider CDR3 length ranges, HIV repertoires had narrower ones. ART adherence, viral resistance and therapy changes went unrecorded.

The germline V gene encodes CDR1 SGHAT and CDR2 FQNNGV. The CDR3 has 16 amino acids. The V end was cut by 5 bases, the J end by 7 bases, with 20 bases between. The authors ran the immunoSEQ assay, v3.0, at survey level. Each sample aimed for roughly 40,000-50,000 sequenced T-cell genomes. Some clones are missing from TCRdb's copy, which holds only in-frame ones; the method was immunoSEQ multiplex PCR. The sample contains nearly 11,000 clones, roughly 80% of which appear only once. The TCR originated in a man aged 50 or older with HIV. Source: unsorted PBMCs, taken less than 7.5 years after starting antiretroviral therapy. This chain connects TRBV11-2 to TRBJ2-2; D is possibly TRBD2 (6 bases). The CDR3 protein is CASSDSGRNSDGELFF. For the CDR3, the DNA is TGTGCCAGCAGCGACAGCGGGCGTAATTCAGACGGGGAGCTGTTTTTT.